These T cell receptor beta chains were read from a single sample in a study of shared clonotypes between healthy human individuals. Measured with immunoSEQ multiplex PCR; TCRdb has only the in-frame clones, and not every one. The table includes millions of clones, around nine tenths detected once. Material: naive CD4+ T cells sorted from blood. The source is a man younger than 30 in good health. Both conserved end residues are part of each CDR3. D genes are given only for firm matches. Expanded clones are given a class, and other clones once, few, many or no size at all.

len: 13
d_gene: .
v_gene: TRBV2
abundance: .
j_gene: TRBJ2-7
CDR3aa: CASRSYSGVEQYF
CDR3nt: TGTGCCAGCCGCTCCTACAGTGGGGTAGAGCAGTACTTC

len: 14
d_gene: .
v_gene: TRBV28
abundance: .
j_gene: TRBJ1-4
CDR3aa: CASSRQVGNEKLFF
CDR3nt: TGTGCCAGCAGTAGACAGGTGGGGAATGAAAAACTGTTTTTT

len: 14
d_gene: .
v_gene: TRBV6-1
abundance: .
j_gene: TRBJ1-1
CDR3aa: CASRRGGLNTEAFF
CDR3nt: TGTGCCAGCAGGCGAGGGGGGCTGAACACTGAAGCTTTCTTT

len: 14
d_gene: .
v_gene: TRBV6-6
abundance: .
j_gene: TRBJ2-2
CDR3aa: CASSVQTQPGELFF
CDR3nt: TGTGCCAGCAGTGTACAGACTCAGCCCGGGGAGCTGTTTTTT

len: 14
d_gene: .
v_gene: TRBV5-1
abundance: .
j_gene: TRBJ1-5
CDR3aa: CASSLEGSNQPQHF
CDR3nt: TGCGCCAGCAGCTTGGAGGGGAGCAATCAGCCCCAGCATTTT

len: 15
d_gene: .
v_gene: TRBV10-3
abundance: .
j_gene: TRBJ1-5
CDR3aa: CAIRGEGGSNQPQHF
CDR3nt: TGTGCCATCAGGGGGGAGGGGGGTAGCAATCAGCCCCAGCATTTT

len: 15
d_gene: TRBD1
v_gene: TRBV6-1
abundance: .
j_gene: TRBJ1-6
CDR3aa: CASTPGQGYNSPLHF
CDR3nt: TGTGCCAGCACTCCGGGACAGGGCTATAATTCACCCCTCCACTTT

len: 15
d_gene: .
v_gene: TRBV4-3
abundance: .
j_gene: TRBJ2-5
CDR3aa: CASSQRQGLQETQYF
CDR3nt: TGCGCCAGCAGCCAACGACAGGGACTCCAAGAGACCCAGTACTTC

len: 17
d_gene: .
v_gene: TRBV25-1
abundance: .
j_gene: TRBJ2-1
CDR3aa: CASSGQRTAKAYNEQFF
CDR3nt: TGTGCCAGCAGTGGGCAGAGGACAGCGAAAGCCTACAATGAGCAGTTCTTC

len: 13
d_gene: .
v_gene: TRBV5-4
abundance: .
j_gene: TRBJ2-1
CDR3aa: CASSLPTYNEQFF
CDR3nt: TGTGCCAGCAGCTTGCCGACCTACAATGAGCAGTTCTTC

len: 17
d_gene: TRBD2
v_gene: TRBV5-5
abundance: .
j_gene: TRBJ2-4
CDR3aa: CASSTFSGAPSLNIQYF
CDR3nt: TGTGCCAGCAGCACCTTTAGCGGGGCTCCCTCCCTAAACATTCAGTACTTC

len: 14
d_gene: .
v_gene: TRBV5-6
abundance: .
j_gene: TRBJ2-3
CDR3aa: CASSKGPGADTQYF
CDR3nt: TGTGCCAGCAGCAAGGGACCTGGGGCGGATACGCAGTATTTT

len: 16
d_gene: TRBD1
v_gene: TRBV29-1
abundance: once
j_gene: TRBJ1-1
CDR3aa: CSVQDTGDPMNTEAFF
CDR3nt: TGCAGCGTTCAGGATACAGGGGACCCGATGAACACTGAAGCTTTCTTT

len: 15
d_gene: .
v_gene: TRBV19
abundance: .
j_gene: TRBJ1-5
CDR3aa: CASSIVRNSNQPQHF
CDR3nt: TGTGCCAGTAGTATCGTTAGAAATAGCAATCAGCCCCAGCATTTT

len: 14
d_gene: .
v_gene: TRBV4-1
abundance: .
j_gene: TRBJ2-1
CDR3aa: CASSLRGWDNEQFF
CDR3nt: TGCGCCAGCAGCCTAAGGGGCTGGGACAATGAGCAGTTCTTC

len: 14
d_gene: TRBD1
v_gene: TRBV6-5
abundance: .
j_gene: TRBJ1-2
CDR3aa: CASSYATGAYGYTF
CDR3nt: TGTGCCAGCAGTTACGCAACAGGGGCCTATGGCTACACCTTC

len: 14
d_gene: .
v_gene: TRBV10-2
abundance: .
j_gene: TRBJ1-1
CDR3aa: CASSGTPRNTEAFF
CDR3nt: TGCGCCAGCAGTGGCACCCCAAGAAACACTGAAGCTTTCTTT

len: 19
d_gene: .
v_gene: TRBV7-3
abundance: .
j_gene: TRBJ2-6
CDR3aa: CASSPASYVKRVGANVLTF
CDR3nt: TGTGCCAGCAGCCCGGCCTCCTACGTCAAGCGTGTAGGGGCCAACGTCCTGACTTTC

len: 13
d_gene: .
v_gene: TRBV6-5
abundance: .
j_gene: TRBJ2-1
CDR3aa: CASSRDSDGEQFF
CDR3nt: TGTGCCAGCAGTCGCGACTCCGACGGTGAGCAGTTCTTC

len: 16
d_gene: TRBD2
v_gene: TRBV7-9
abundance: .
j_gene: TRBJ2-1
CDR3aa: CASSKREGRSYNEQFF
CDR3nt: TGTGCCAGCAGTAAGCGGGAGGGCCGCTCCTACAATGAGCAGTTCTTC

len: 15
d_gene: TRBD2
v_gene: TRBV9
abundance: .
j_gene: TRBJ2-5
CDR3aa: CASSVAAGGGETQYF
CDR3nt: TGTGCCAGCAGCGTAGCGGCGGGGGGGGGAGAGACCCAGTACTTC

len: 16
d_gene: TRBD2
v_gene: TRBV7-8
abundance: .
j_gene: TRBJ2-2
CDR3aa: CASSARLAANTGELFF
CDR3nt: TGTGCCAGCAGCGCTAGACTAGCGGCGAACACCGGGGAGCTGTTTTTT

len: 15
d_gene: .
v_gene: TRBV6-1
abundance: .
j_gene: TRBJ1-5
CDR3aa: CASSASGGLNQPQHF
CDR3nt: TGTGCCAGCAGTGCTTCTGGGGGCCTCAATCAGCCCCAGCATTTT

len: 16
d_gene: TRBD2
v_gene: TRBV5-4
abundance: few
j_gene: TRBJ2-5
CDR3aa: CASSKGLAEAQETQYF
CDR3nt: TGTGCCAGCAGCAAGGGACTAGCGGAGGCCCAAGAGACCCAGTACTTC